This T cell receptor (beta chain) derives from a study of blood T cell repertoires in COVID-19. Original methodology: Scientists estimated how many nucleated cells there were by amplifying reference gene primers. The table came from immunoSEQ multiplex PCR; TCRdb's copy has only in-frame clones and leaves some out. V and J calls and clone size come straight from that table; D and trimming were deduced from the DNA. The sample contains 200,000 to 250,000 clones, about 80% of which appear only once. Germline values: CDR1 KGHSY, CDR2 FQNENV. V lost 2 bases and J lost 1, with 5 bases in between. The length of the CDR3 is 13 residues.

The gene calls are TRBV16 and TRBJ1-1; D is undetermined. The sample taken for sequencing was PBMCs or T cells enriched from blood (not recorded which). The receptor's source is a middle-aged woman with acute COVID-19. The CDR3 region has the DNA TGTGCCAGCAGCCAACAGTCGAACACTGAAGCTTTCTTT. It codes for CASSQQSNTEAFF.